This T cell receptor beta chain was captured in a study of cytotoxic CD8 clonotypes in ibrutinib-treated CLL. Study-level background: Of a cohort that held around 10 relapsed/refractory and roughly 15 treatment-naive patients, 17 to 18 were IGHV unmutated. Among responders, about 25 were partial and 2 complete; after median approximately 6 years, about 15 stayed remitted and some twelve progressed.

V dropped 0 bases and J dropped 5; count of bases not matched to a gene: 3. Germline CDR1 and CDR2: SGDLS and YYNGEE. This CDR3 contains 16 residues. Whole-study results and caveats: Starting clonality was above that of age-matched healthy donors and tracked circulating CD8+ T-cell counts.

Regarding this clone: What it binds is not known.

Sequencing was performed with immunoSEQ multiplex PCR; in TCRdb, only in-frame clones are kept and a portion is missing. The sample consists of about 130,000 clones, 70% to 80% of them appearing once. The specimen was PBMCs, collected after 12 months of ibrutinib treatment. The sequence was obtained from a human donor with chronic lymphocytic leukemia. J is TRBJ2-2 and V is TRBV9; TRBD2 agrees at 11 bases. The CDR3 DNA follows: TGTGCCAGCAGCGTAGTATTAGCGGGAGGGACCGGGGAGCTGTTTTTT. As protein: CASSVVLAGGTGELFF.